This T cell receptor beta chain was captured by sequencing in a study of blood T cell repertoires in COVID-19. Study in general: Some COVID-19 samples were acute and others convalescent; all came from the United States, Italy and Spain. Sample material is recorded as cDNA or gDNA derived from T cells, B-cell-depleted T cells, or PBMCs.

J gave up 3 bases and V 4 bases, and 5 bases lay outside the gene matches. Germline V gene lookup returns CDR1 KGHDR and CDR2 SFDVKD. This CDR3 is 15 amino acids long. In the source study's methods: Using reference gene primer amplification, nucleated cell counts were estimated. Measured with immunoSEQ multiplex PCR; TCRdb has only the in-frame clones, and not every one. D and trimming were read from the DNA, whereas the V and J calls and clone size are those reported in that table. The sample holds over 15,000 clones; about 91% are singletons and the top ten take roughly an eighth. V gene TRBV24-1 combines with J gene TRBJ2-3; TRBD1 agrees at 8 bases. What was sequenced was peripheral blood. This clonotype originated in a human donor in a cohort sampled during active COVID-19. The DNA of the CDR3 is TGTGCCACCAGTGACCCAGGGGGCAGGACAGATACGCAGTATTTT. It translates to CATSDPGGRTDTQYF.